This record concerns one T cell receptor beta chain sequence. The PCR used 60 Vbeta and 13 Jbeta primers. The protocol was immunoSEQ multiplex PCR, while the TCRdb copy is restricted to in-frame clones and leaves out a portion. In the table there are approximately 94,000 clones, roughly 72% of which are singletons. These data originate in a study of cytomegalovirus exposure and HLA in healthy donors. J lost 5 bases, V lost 2 bases, and 7 bases had no gene match. Looked up from germline, CDR1 is GTSNPN and CDR2 is SVGIG (reference sequence). The CDR3 contains 14 residues. Sample: PBMCs. This TCR was recovered from a man between 25 and 39 years old in good health and CMV-seropositive. V gene TRBV30 combines with J gene TRBJ2-3; TRBD1 aligns across 7 bases. The CDR3 protein is CAWSSGQVVDTQYF. The DNA of the CDR3 is TGTGCCTGGAGTTCAGGACAGGTTGTAGATACGCAGTATTTT.